The 15 T cell receptor beta chains below all came from one sample that was sequenced in a study of human T cells and chemical hapten exposure. Time point specified: healthy volunteer bleed at 2 weeks. From whole blood left unfractionated, total RNA was extracted. TCRdb re-derived calls from the RACE reads in MiXCR, one entry per CDR3 protein. The sample records around 130,000 distinct CDR3 sequences, about 9% being singletons. Material for sequencing was whole blood. The receptor source for this set is a male donor in good health. Some clones in this sample may be carry-over from other donors' samples.

V and J are TRBV12-3 or TRBV12-4 and TRBJ1-2, with 9 bases fitting TRBD1. The CDR3 totals 14 residues. V trimming: 6 bases; J trimming: 2 bases; junction bases outside the gene matches: 4. CDR3 DNA: TGTGCCAGCAGCCAACAGGGGGCAAACTATGGCTACACCTTC. Its protein is CASSQQGANYGYTF.

This clonotype was detected many times. The chain uses TRBV2 and TRBJ2-1; 8 positions agree with TRBD2. Germline assignment: CDR1 SNHLY and CDR2 FYNNEI. This CDR3 contains 14 residues. With V trimmed by 6 bases and J by 14 bases, 15 bases remained unmatched. The CDR3 region is CASRATSDRGIEFF. The CDR3, as DNA: TGTGCCAGCAGGGCGACTAGCGACAGAGGAATAGAGTTCTTC. Full variable domain (outside the CDR3, taken from reference TRBV2 and TRBJ2-1): EPEVTQTPSHQVTQMGQEVILRCVPISNHLYFYWYRQILGQKVEFLVSFYNNEISEKSEIFDDQFSVERPDGSNFTLKIRSTKLEDSAMYFCASRATSDRGIEFFGPGTRLTVL.

The V gene is TRBV27, the J gene TRBJ2-3; TRBD1 agrees at 9 bases. Trimming cost V 8 bases and J 4 bases; bases outside gene matches: 7. The CDR3 loop spans 14 amino acids. From germline, CDR1 is MNHEY and CDR2 SMNVEV (reference sequence). This CDR3 is CASGNRGRSDTQYF. The CDR3 DNA sequence: TGTGCCAGCGGAAACAGGGGGCGTTCAGATACGCAGTATTTT.

This clonotype was counted a few times. J is TRBJ2-6 and V is TRBV27; D perhaps matches TRBD1 (6 bases). The CDR3 length is 18 residues. With 1 base removed from V and 0 bases from J, the gap between germline ends came to 13 bases. Germline V gene lookup returns CDR1 MNHEY and CDR2 SMNVEV (reference sequence). The CDR3 protein is CASSLYPGHLSGANVLTF. In nucleotides, the CDR3 is TGTGCCAGCAGTTTATACCCGGGACACCTCTCTGGGGCCAACGTCCTGACTTTC.

There are a few counts of this clonotype. The chain combines TRBV7-2 with TRBJ2-3; TRBD2 aligns across 7 bases. Germline-derived CDR1 and CDR2 are SGHTA and FQGNSA. The CDR3 contains 17 residues. With 3 bases clipped from V and 5 bases from J, the junction kept 14 bases outside the gene matches. Here the CDR3 reads CASSFSGPRRGEDTQYF. Here the CDR3 DNA reads TGTGCCAGCAGCTTTAGCGGGCCCCGCCGGGGGGAAGATACGCAGTATTTT.

This clonotype has a count of ten or more. This chain joins TRBV14 and TRBJ2-5; D gene unclear. The CDR3 is 16 residues long. The germline gives CDR1 SGHDN, CDR2 FVKESK. V was clipped by 2 bases and J by 7 bases, with 20 bases between them. CDR3 sequence: CASSQTGGSQERTQYF. CDR3 DNA: TGTGCCAGCAGCCAAACCGGCGGAAGTCAAGAAAGGACCCAGTACTTC.

This clonotype has a handful of counts. The chain recombines TRBV7-9 with TRBJ2-5; no clear D. Deletions cut 1 base from V and 2 bases from J, with 11 bases between. The CDR3 runs to 15 residues. Germline loops: CDR1 SEHNR, CDR2 FQNEAQ (reference sequence). DNA of the CDR3: TGTGCCAGCAGCTTAGATAGTAGGACGCAAGAGACCCAGTACTTC. This translates into CASSLDSRTQETQYF.

In its sample, this clonotype was seen a few times. A much larger clone sits a single nucleotide away, making a read error possible. The chain links TRBV27 to TRBJ2-2; TRBD1 is a possible D gene (6 bases). Germline V gene sequence: CDR1 MNHEY, CDR2 SMNVEV (reference sequence). V was shortened by 8 bases and J by 1 base, with 11 bases between the two germline ends. This CDR3 has 14 residues. The CDR3 protein is CASRLGQNTGELFF. CDR3 DNA: TGTGCCAGCCGCTTGGGACAGAACACCGGGGAGCTGTTTTTT.

V gene TRBV19 combines with J gene TRBJ2-2, with 8 bases that match TRBD2. The CDR3 has 14 residues. The V gene's germline CDR1 is LNHDA and CDR2 SQIVND (reference sequence). V lost 8 bases to trimming and J lost 4 bases; unmatched junction nucleotides: 6. DNA for the CDR3: TGTGCCAGTTCTGGCGGGAGGCCCACCGGGGAGCTGTTTTTT. It specifies CASSGGRPTGELFF.

This clonotype was found many times. This chain connects TRBV6-2 or TRBV6-3 to TRBJ2-1; the match to TRBD2 covers 8 bases. CDR3 length: 15 amino acids. J gave up 4 bases and V 6 bases, and 8 bases lay outside the gene matches. Germline V gene sequence: CDR1 MNHEY, CDR2 SVGEGT. The CDR3 DNA follows: TGTGCCAGCAGCGAAGGAGCGGGGGATTACAATGAGCAGTTCTTC. Translating gives CASSEGAGDYNEQFF.

The V call is TRBV7-2, the J call TRBJ2-3, with 12 bases identical to TRBD2. V dropped 1 base and J dropped 6; count of bases not matched to a gene: 8. The CDR3 runs 17 residues. Germline lookup yields CDR1 SGHTA and CDR2 FQGNSA. CDR3 nucleotides: TGTGCCAGCAGCTTAGGCCTAGCGGGAGGGCCTTGGGATACGCAGTATTTT. Its translation is CASSLGLAGGPWDTQYF.

This clonotype showed up many times. The chain couples TRBV19 to TRBJ2-1; D gene unclear. The CDR3 covers 13 residues. Per germline, CDR1 LNHDA and CDR2 SQIVND (reference sequence). V lost 2 bases, J lost 6 bases, and 8 bases lay in between. The CDR3 loop reads CASSINPSNEQFF. The CDR3 bases are TGTGCCAGTAGTATAAACCCCTCCAATGAGCAGTTCTTC.

This clonotype turned up a few times. The chain employs TRBV29-1 and TRBJ1-1, with 10 bases aligning to TRBD1. This CDR3 region has 13 residues. CDR1 and CDR2 from the germline V gene are SQVTM and ANQGSEA. Trimming removed 8 bases from V and 1 base from J; junction bases left unmatched: 4. The CDR3 nucleotides read TGCAGCTCCAGGGACAGGGGGAACACTGAAGCTTTCTTT. It encodes CSSRDRGNTEAFF.

This clonotype was seen more than once but under ten times. This chain links TRBV12-3 or TRBV12-4 with TRBJ2-7, with TRBD1 matching over 10 bases. J was trimmed by 0 bases and V by 5 bases; bases with no gene match: 7. This CDR3 is built from 16 residues. The DNA for the CDR3 is TGTGCCAGCAGTCCCCTGGGACAGGGGCTCTCCTACGAGCAGTACTTC. This translates into CASSPLGQGLSYEQYF.

The sample holds a few counts of this clonotype. V usage is TRBV10-2 and J usage is TRBJ2-5; a possible D gene is TRBD2 (5 bases). Trimming pared 11 bases from V and 3 bases from J, leaving 16 bases between. This CDR3 comprises 13 residues. Germline V lookup: CDR1 WSHSY, CDR2 SAAADI. The CDR3 bases are TGCGCCTCCGGGGAGACTGCGAAAGAGACCCAGTACTTC. Protein sequence: CASGETAKETQYF.